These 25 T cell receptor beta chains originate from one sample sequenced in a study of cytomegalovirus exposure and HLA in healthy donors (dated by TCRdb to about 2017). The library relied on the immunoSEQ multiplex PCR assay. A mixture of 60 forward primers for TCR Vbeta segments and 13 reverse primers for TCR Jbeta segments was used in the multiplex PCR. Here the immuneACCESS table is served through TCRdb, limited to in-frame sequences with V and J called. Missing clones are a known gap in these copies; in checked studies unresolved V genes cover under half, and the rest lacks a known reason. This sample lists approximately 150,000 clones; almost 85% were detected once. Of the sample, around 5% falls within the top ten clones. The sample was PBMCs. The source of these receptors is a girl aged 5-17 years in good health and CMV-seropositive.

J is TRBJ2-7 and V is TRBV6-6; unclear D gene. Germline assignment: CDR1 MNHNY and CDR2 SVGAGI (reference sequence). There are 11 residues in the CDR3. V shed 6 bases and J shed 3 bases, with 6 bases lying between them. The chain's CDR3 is CASSPRYEQYF. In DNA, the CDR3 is TGTGCCAGCAGCCCCCGCTACGAGCAGTACTTC.

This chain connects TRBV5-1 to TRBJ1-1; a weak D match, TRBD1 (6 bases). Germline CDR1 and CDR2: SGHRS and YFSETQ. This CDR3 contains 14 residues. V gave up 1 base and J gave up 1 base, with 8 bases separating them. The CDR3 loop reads CASSLTGTNTEAFF. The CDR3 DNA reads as TGCGCCAGCAGCTTGACAGGGACGAACACTGAAGCTTTCTTT.

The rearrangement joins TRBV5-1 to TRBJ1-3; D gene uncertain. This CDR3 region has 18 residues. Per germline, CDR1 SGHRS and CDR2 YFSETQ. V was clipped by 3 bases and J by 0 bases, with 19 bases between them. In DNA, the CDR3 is TGCGCCAGCAGCTCTGGTGCGCGTCAAGTCCTCTCTGGAAACACCATATATTTT. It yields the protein CASSSGARQVLSGNTIYF.

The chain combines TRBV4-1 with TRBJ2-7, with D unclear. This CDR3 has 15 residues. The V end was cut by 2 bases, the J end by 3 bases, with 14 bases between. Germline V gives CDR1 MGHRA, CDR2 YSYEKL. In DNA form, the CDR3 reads TGCGCCAGCAGCCAACCATTGCGTACGATCTACGAGCAGTACTTC. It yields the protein CASSQPLRTIYEQYF.

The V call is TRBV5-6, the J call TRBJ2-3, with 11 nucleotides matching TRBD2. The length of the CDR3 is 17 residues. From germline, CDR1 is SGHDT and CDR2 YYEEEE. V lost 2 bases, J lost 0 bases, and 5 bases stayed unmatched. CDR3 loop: CASSFASGGTSTDTQYF. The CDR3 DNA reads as TGTGCCAGCAGCTTTGCTAGCGGGGGGACTAGCACAGATACGCAGTATTTT.

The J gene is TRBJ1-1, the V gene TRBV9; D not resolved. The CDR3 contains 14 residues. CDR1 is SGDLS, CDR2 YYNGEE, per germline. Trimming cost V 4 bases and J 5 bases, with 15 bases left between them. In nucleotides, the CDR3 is TGTGCCAGCAGCCCATACCTGAGCGGGACTGAAGCTTTCTTT. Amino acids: CASSPYLSGTEAFF.

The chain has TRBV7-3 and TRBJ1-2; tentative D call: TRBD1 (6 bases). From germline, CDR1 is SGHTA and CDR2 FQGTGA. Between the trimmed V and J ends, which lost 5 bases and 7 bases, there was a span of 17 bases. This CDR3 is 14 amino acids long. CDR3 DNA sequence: TGTGCCAGCAGCCCCCAGGACAGTAGGTCTGGCTACACCTTC. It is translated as CASSPQDSRSGYTF.

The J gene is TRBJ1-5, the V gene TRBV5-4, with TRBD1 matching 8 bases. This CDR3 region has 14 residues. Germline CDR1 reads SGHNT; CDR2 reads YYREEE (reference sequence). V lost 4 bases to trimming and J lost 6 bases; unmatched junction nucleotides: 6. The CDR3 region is CASSPDRDGQPQHF. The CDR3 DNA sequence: TGTGCCAGCAGCCCGGACAGGGACGGTCAGCCCCAGCATTTT.

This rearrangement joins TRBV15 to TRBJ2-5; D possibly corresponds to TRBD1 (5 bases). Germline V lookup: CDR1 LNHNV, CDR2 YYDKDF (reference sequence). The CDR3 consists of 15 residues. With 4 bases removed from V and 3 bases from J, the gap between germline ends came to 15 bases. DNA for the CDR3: TGTGCCACCAGCACTCGCCAAGGCAGGGAAGAGACCCAGTACTTC. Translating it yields CATSTRQGREETQYF.

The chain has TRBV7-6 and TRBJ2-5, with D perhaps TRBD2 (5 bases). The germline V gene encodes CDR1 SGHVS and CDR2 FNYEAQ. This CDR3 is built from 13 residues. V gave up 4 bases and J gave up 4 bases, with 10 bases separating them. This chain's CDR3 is CASSSGEAETQYF. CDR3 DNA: TGTGCCAGCAGCTCCGGGGAAGCAGAGACCCAGTACTTC.

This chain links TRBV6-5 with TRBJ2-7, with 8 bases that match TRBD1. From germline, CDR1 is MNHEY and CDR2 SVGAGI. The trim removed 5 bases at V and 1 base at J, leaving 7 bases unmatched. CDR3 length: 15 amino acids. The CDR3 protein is CASSLSGTGSYEQYF. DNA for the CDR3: TGTGCCAGCAGTCTCTCCGGGACAGGTTCCTACGAGCAGTACTTC.

The CDR3, as DNA: TGTGCCAGCAGCGTAGCTGGAGCAAAGACTGCTTTCTTT. Its translation is CASSVAGAKTAFF. V gene TRBV9 combines with J gene TRBJ1-1; D remains unclear. Deletions cut 0 bases from V and 11 bases from J, with 14 bases between. Germline V gives CDR1 SGDLS, CDR2 YYNGEE. The CDR3 extends over 13 amino acids.

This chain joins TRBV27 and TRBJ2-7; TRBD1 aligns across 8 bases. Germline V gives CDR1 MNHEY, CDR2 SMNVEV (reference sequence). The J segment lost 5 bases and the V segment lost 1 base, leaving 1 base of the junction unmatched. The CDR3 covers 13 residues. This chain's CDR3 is CASSLFRGHEQYF. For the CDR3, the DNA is TGTGCCAGCAGTTTATTCAGGGGGCACGAGCAGTACTTC.

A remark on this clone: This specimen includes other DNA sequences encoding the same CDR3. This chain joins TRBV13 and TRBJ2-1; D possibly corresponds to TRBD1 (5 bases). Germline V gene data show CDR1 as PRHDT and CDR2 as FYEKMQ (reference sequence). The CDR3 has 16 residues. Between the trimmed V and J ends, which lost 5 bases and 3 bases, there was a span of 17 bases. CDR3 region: CASSRTGGFGYNEQFF. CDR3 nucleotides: TGTGCCAGCAGCCGAACAGGTGGCTTTGGCTACAATGAGCAGTTCTTC.

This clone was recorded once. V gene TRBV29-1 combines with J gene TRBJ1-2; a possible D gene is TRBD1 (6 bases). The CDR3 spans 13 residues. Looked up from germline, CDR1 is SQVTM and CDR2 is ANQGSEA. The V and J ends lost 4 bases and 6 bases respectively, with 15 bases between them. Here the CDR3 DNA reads TGCAGCGTTGGCGGAACAGGGAGACATGGCTACACCTTC. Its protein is CSVGGTGRHGYTF.

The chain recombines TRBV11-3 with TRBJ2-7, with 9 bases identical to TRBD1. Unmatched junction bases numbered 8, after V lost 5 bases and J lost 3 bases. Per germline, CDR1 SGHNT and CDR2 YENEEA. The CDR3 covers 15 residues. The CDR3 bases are TGTGCCAGCAGCGTGTCCGGGACAGGGAACTACGAGCAGTACTTC. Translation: CASSVSGTGNYEQYF.

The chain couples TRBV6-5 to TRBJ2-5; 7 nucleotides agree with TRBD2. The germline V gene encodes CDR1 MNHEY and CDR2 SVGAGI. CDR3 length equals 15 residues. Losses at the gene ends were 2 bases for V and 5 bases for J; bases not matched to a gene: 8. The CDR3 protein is CASSYVSSGLETQYF. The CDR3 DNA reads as TGTGCCAGCAGTTACGTGTCTAGCGGTCTGGAGACCCAGTACTTC.

In DNA, the CDR3 is TGTGCCAGCAGCGTAGGGTGGGGACAAGGGCCCTCTGGAAACACCATATATTTT. Translating it yields CASSVGWGQGPSGNTIYF. This chain joins TRBV9 and TRBJ1-3; TRBD1 might be the D (6 bases). CDR1 is SGDLS and CDR2 is YYNGEE in the germline V gene. Trimming took off 0 bases at V and 0 bases at J, with 16 bases between the two ends. The CDR3 contains 18 residues.

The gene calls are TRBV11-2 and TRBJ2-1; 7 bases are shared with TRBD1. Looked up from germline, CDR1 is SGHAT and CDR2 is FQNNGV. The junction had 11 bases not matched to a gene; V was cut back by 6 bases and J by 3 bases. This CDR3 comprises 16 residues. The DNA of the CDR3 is TGTGCCAGCAGACGTCTACAGGGGCCCCTCTACAATGAGCAGTTCTTC. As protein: CASRRLQGPLYNEQFF. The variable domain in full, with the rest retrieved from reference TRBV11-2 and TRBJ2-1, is EAGVAQSPRYKIIEKRQSVAFWCNPISGHATLYWYQQILGQGPKLLIQFQNNGVVDDSQLPKDRFSAERLKGVDSTLKIQPAKLEDSAVYLCASRRLQGPLYNEQFFGPGTRLTVL.

The chain's CDR3 is CASSFTVGHEAEAFF. CDR3 DNA sequence: TGTGCCAGCAGTTTTACGGTCGGACATGAGGCTGAAGCTTTCTTT. This chain uses TRBV7-9 with TRBJ1-1, with D perhaps TRBD1 (5 bases). The V gene lost 6 bases and the J gene lost 6 bases, with 20 bases spanning the gap. The germline CDR1 and CDR2 sequences are SEHNR and FQNEAQ (reference sequence). The CDR3 spans 15 residues.

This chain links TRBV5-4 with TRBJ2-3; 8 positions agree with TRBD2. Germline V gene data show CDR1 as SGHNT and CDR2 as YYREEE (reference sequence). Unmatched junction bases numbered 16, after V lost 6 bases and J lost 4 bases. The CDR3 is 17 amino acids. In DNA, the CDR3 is TGTGCCAGCAACTACCGGGGGAGCCGGGGGGGTGCAGATACGCAGTATTTT. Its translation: CASNYRGSRGGADTQYF.

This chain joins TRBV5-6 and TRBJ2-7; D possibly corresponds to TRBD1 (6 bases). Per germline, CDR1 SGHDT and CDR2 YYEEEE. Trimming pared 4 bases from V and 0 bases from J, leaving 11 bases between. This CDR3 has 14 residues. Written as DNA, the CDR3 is TGTGCCAGCAGCGTCCCGGGACACTCCTACGAGCAGTACTTC. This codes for CASSVPGHSYEQYF.

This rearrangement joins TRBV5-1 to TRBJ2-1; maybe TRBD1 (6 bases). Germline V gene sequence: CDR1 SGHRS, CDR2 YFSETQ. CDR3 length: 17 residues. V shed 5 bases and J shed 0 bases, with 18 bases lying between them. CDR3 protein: CASSQGSSPNSYNEQFF. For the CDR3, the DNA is TGCGCCAGCAGTCAGGGGTCCAGCCCGAACTCCTACAATGAGCAGTTCTTC.

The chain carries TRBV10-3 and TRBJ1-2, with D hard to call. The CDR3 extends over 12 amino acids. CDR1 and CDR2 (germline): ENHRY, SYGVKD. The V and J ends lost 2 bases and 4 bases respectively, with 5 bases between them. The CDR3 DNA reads TGTGCCATCAGTGAGAATAGCTATGGCTACACCTTC. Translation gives CAISENSYGYTF.

In DNA form, the CDR3 reads TGTGCCAGCAGGGCGGGGGGGCTGGGGGGCTACACCTTC. Translated: CASRAGGLGGYTF. The chain couples TRBV7-2 to TRBJ1-2; tentative D call: TRBD1 (6 bases). This CDR3 spans 13 amino acids. Germline V lookup: CDR1 SGHTA, CDR2 FQGNSA. V was pared by 6 bases and J by 8 bases, with 16 bases between.